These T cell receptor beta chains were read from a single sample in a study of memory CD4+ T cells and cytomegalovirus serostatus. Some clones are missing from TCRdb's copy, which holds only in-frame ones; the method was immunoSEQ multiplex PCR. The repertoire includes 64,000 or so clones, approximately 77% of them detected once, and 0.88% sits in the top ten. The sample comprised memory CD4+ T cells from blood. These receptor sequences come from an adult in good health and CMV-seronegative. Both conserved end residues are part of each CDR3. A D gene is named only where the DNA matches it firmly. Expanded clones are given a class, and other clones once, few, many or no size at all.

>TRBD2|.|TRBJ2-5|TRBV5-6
TGTGCCAGCAGCTTGGGGGGACTAGCCCAAGAGACCCAGTACTTC
CASSLGGLAQETQYF
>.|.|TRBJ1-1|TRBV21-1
TGTGCCAGCAGCAAAGACCCTGAACCTGTGGGGTCTCTCCCGAACACTGAAGCTTTCTTT
CASSKDPEPVGSLPNTEAFF
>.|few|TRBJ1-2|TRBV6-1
TGTGCCAGCAGTGCCTCAGGGGCAGGCTATGGCTACACCTTC
CASSASGAGYGYTF
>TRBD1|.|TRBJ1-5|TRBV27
TGTCCCACAACAGGGGTGGATAGCAATCAGCCCCAGCATTTT
CPTTGVDSNQPQHF
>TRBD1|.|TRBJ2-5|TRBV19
TGTGCCAGTAGTATAAGACAGGGGGAGACCCAGTACTTC
CASSIRQGETQYF
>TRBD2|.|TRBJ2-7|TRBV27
TGTGCCAGCAGTTTATGGCTAGCGGGAGTAGGGGAGCAGTACTTC
CASSLWLAGVGEQYF
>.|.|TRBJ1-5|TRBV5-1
TGCGCCAGCAGCTTGGTGGCTGGGGGGAATCAGCCCCAGCATTTT
CASSLVAGGNQPQHF
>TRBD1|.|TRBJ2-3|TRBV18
TGTGCCAGCTCACCTCAGGGGGCGCAGCGGACAGATACGCAGTATTTT
CASSPQGAQRTDTQYF
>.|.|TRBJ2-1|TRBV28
TGTGCCAGCAGTCCCACCTCGGGAGTGGATGAGCAGTTCTTC
CASSPTSGVDEQFF
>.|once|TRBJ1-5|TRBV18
TGTGCCAGCTCGCCTGCCGGCCGAGGGGTGAATCAGCCCCAGCATTTT
CASSPAGRGVNQPQHF